This T cell receptor (beta chain) was sequenced for a study of T cell repertoires and Cas9 in healthy adults (dated by TCRdb to the late 2010s). With respect to the entire study: Multi-effector potency, cytotoxicity and lineage determination within the CD4 and CD8 compartments were characterized for SpCas9-reactive T cells. This study looked at whether people already carry T cell immunity to the Streptococcus pyogenes Cas9 nuclease (SpCas9), the enzyme used in CRISPR gene editing. Overall study results and their limits: In vitro, SpCas9-reactive regulatory T cells were reported to reduce the proliferation and function of SpCas9-reactive effector T cells.

This clone was seen only once. There is no known antigen for this receptor. At one end, the junction sequence differs from germline, possibly due to a read error. Healthy humans served as the donors. Library construction relied on the immunoSEQ multiplex PCR assay. Not all clones reach the TCRdb copy of this immuneACCESS table, which keeps in-frame sequences only. Checked studies attribute under half of the gap to unresolved V genes and leave the rest unexplained. This sample is represented by around 20,000 clones; over 85% of them were singletons. The ten largest make up 0.69% of the sample. Sequencing was done on a sample of CD4+ effector T cells (CD127+, CD25-, CD137-, CD154-) from PBMCs; culture status not recorded. This receptor was obtained from a human donor in good health.

The CDR3 is CATSQVGTGSRRETQYF. The DNA reads as follows: TGCGCCACCAGCCAGGTCGGGACAGGCTCCCGGAGAGAGACCCAGTACTTC. The rearranged segments are TRBV4-1 and TRBJ2-5, and TRBD1 aligns with 8 junction nucleotides. Inclusive of the bounding cysteine and phenylalanine, the CDR3 is 17 residues long. Only CDR3 DNA is held: 51 bases, read in frame from base 1. From a lookup of the germline V gene, CDR1 and CDR2 are MGHRA and YSYEKL.